These 22 T cell receptor beta chains share one sample of origin, sequenced in a study of cytomegalovirus exposure and HLA in healthy donors. PCR employed 60 Vbeta and 13 Jbeta primers. This table comes from immunoSEQ multiplex PCR, and its TCRdb copy is limited to in-frame clones, with some not included. The sample shows 100,000 to 150,000 clones, around 83% of them seen only once. Specimen: PBMCs. Every receptor here comes from a man aged 45-60 years in good health and CMV-seronegative.

This chain connects TRBV18 to TRBJ1-5; no definite D call. The CDR3 runs 14 residues. The V end was cut by 3 bases, the J end by 6 bases, with 12 bases between. CDR1 and CDR2 (germline): KGHSH, LQKENI. The CDR3 loop is CASSPIEGFQPQHF. CDR3 nucleotide sequence: TGTGCCAGCTCACCCATTGAGGGTTTTCAGCCCCAGCATTTT. The full variable domain, completed using reference TRBV18 and TRBJ1-5, is NAGVMQNPRHLVRRRGQEARLRCSPMKGHSHVYWYRQLPEEGLKFMVYLQKENIIDESGMPKERFSAEFPKEGPSILRIQQVVRGDSAAYFCASSPIEGFQPQHFGDGTRLSIL.

The chain couples TRBV4-1 to TRBJ2-5; D call uncertain. Trimming removed 1 base from V and 1 base from J, with 7 bases in between. This CDR3 has 14 amino acids. Germline CDR1 is MGHRA and CDR2 is YSYEKL. The CDR3 coding sequence is TGCGCCAGCAGCCAAGTATCAGGCCAAGAGACCCAGTACTTC. Its protein product is CASSQVSGQETQYF.

This sequence joins TRBV5-8 and TRBJ2-1, with 11 bases fitting TRBD2. Germline assignment: CDR1 SGHTS and CDR2 YDEGEE. The V and J ends lost 5 bases and 2 bases, in that order; junction bases with no gene match: 6. This CDR3 is built from 16 residues. CDR3 in DNA: TGTGCCAGCAGTCCGGGACTAGCGGTTACCTACAATGAGCAGTTCTTC. This codes for CASSPGLAVTYNEQFF.

This chain uses TRBV19 with TRBJ1-5, with TRBD1 as a possible D gene (5 bases). V lost 6 bases and J lost 0, with 12 bases in between. Germline CDR1 is LNHDA and CDR2 is SQIVND (reference sequence). This CDR3 comprises 15 residues. In DNA, the CDR3 is TGTGCCAGTAGCCGCGACAGTTATAGCAATCAGCCCCAGCATTTT. It yields the protein CASSRDSYSNQPQHF.

J is TRBJ2-1 and V is TRBV19; 7 positions match TRBD1. Germline assignment: CDR1 LNHDA and CDR2 SQIVND (reference sequence). The V gene end was trimmed by 6 bases and the J gene end by 7 bases; junction bases not matched to a gene: 6. There are 13 residues in the CDR3. Here the CDR3 DNA reads TGTGCCAGTAGCCCCCAGGGGGTGAATGAGCAGTTCTTC. Protein sequence: CASSPQGVNEQFF. The variable domain in full, completed from reference TRBV19 and TRBJ2-1, reads DGGITQSPKYLFRKEGQNVTLSCEQNLNHDAMYWYRQDPGQGLRLIYYSQIVNDFQKGDIAEGYSVSREKKESFPLTVTSAQKNPTAFYLCASSPQGVNEQFFGPGTRLTVL.

V gene TRBV27 combines with J gene TRBJ1-2; TRBD1 might be the D (5 bases). The length of the CDR3 is 13 residues. Per germline, CDR1 MNHEY and CDR2 SMNVEV (reference sequence). Trimming took off 8 bases at V and 4 bases at J, with 14 bases between the two ends. The CDR3 DNA reads TGTGCCAGCGGTGGGGAGGGGTTCTATGGCTACACCTTC. This gives the protein CASGGEGFYGYTF.

This clone occurred once. The genes are TRBV7-3 and TRBJ2-7; 8 positions agree with TRBD2. There are 16 residues in the CDR3. The germline V gene has CDR1 SGHTA and CDR2 FQGTGA. Losses at the gene ends were 5 bases for V and 6 bases for J; bases not matched to a gene: 15. CDR3 region: CASSPSGVAGTAEQYF. The CDR3 DNA reads TGTGCCAGCAGCCCGTCAGGGGTAGCGGGGACGGCCGAGCAGTACTTC.

The V and J genes are TRBV4-1 and TRBJ1-1; 9 bases map to TRBD1. This CDR3 has 14 residues. V lost 5 bases, J lost 7 bases, and 8 bases stayed unmatched. Germline V lookup: CDR1 MGHRA, CDR2 YSYEKL. CDR3 in DNA: TGCGCCAGCAGCTCTCGACAGGGGGTCTTTGAAGCTTTCTTT. This sequence encodes CASSSRQGVFEAFF.

A single count supports this clone. The chain is built from TRBV4-1 and TRBJ1-2; D ambiguous. Germline CDR1 MGHRA, CDR2 YSYEKL. V gave up 0 bases and J gave up 7 bases, with 15 bases separating them. The CDR3 totals 15 residues. CDR3 sequence: CASSQDSGRFGGYTF. Here the CDR3 DNA reads TGCGCCAGCAGCCAAGATTCTGGCAGGTTTGGTGGCTACACCTTC.

This clone was counted only a few times. Different DNA sequences within this sample yield the same CDR3. CDR3 sequence (DNA): TGTGCCAGCAGCTTACAGGGGGCCGAGCAGTACTTC. Protein sequence: CASSLQGAEQYF. The chain is built from TRBV5-6 and TRBJ2-7; the match to TRBD1 covers 9 bases. V shed 2 bases, J shed 6 bases, and the junction held 0 bases outside the gene matches. This CDR3 is built from 12 residues. Germline lookup yields CDR1 SGHDT and CDR2 YYEEEE.

The CDR3 DNA sequence: TGCGCCAGCAGTGCGAGCGGGTCCCAAGAGACCCAGTACTTC. Translation gives CASSASGSQETQYF. The V and J genes are TRBV10-2 and TRBJ2-5, with D perhaps TRBD2 (6 bases). The CDR3 length is 14 residues. CDR1 and CDR2 from the germline V gene are WSHSY and SAAADI. The V end was cut by 4 bases, the J end by 1 base, with 10 bases between.

This chain connects TRBV29-1 to TRBJ2-2, with D hard to call. Germline V gene sequence: CDR1 SQVTM, CDR2 ANQGSEA. CDR3 size: 14 residues. Trimming pared 0 bases from V and 0 bases from J, leaving 5 bases between. CDR3 DNA sequence: TGCAGCGTTGAAGATACAGCGAACACCGGGGAGCTGTTTTTT. This codes for CSVEDTANTGELFF.

The J gene is TRBJ2-5, the V gene TRBV6-1; 7 positions match TRBD1. Germline V gene data show CDR1 as MNHNS and CDR2 as SASEGT. This CDR3 spans 12 amino acids. V shed 6 bases and J 4 bases; nucleotides not matched to a gene: 2. The CDR3 spells CASSRQGETQYF. CDR3 nucleotides: TGTGCCAGCAGCCGACAGGGAGAGACCCAGTACTTC.

The chain links TRBV2 to TRBJ2-2; D gene unclear. Germline assignment: CDR1 SNHLY and CDR2 FYNNEI. V shed 7 bases and J shed 1 base, with 7 bases lying between them. This CDR3 is built from 13 residues. DNA of the CDR3: TGTGCCAGCACCCAGGAGAACACCGGGGAGCTGTTTTTT. It codes for CASTQENTGELFF.

The chain joins TRBV27 to TRBJ2-6; tentative D call: TRBD2 (5 bases). The CDR3 runs to 17 residues. Per the germline V gene, CDR1 is MNHEY and CDR2 is SMNVEV (reference sequence). The V end was cut by 2 bases, the J end by 0 bases, with 11 bases between. The CDR3 here is CASSLEGTVSGANVLTF. The CDR3 coding sequence is TGTGCCAGCAGTTTAGAGGGCACAGTCTCTGGGGCCAACGTCCTGACTTTC.

This chain links TRBV19 with TRBJ2-5; 12 bases are shared with TRBD2. The CDR3 runs 16 residues. CDR1 and CDR2 from the germline V gene are LNHDA and SQIVND (reference sequence). J lost 5 bases, V lost 5 bases, and 9 bases had no gene match. The CDR3 here is CASSEGLAGFRETQYF. CDR3 nucleotides: TGTGCCAGTAGTGAAGGACTAGCGGGGTTTAGGGAGACCCAGTACTTC.

The chain combines TRBV23-1 with TRBJ1-1; D call uncertain. TRBV23-1 is recorded as an ORF, its role being uncertain. V lost 5 bases and J 3 bases, leaving 10 bases between the germline ends. The CDR3 has 13 amino acids. The CDR3 loop is CASSGTSDTEAFF. As DNA, the CDR3 is TGCGCCAGCAGTGGTACGAGTGACACTGAAGCTTTCTTT.

The chain links TRBV2 to TRBJ2-7; D is unclear. Trimming removed 2 bases at V and 0 bases at J, with 8 bases between. CDR1 and CDR2 from the germline V gene are SNHLY and FYNNEI. CDR3 size: 14 residues. The CDR3 spells CASSEQMNSYEQYF. DNA for the CDR3: TGTGCCAGCAGTGAACAGATGAACTCCTACGAGCAGTACTTC.

The chain is built from TRBV4-3 and TRBJ1-2; D not resolved. V lost 0 bases and J 4 bases, leaving 6 bases between the germline ends. The CDR3 extends over 13 amino acids. Germline V gene lookup returns CDR1 LGHNA and CDR2 YSLEER. As DNA, the CDR3 is TGCGCCAGCAGCCAAGACAACAGCTATGGCTACACCTTC. Amino acids: CASSQDNSYGYTF.

The chain uses TRBV5-1 and TRBJ1-4, with D maybe TRBD1 (5 bases). The germline V and J ends were trimmed by 0 bases and 8 bases, with 17 bases remaining between them. Germline CDR1 SGHRS, CDR2 YFSETQ. The CDR3 extends over 16 amino acids. CDR3 coding DNA: TGCGCCAGCAGCTTGGTTCAGGCGAGGCAGGGAGAAAAACTGTTTTTT. It translates to CASSLVQARQGEKLFF. Full variable domain (outside the CDR3, taken from reference TRBV5-1 and TRBJ1-4): KAGVTQTPRYLIKTRGQQVTLSCSPISGHRSVSWYQQTPGQGLQFLFEYFSETQRNKGNFPGRFSGRQFSNSRSEMNVSTLELGDSALYLCASSLVQARQGEKLFFGSGTQLSVL.

V gene TRBV18 combines with J gene TRBJ1-3; 10 bases are shared with TRBD1. Germline loops: CDR1 KGHSH, CDR2 LQKENI. The V and J ends lost 4 bases and 4 bases, in that order; junction bases with no gene match: 4. This CDR3 region has 15 residues. The CDR3 bases are TGTGCCAGCTCACGACAGGGGGCGAAAGGAAACACCATATATTTT. It yields the protein CASSRQGAKGNTIYF.

V and J are TRBV30 and TRBJ1-6; D is unresolved. Germline lookup yields CDR1 GTSNPN and CDR2 SVGIG (reference sequence). The CDR3 runs 16 residues. Trimming took 2 bases from V and 5 from J, leaving 16 bases between them. CDR3: CAWSLMRRYDNSPLHF. The CDR3 bases are TGTGCCTGGAGTTTAATGCGGCGCTACGATAATTCACCCCTCCACTTT. Variable domain in full (rest from reference TRBV30 and TRBJ1-6): SQTIHQWPATLVQPVGSPLSLECTVEGTSNPNLYWYRQAAGRGLQLLFYSVGIGQISSEVPQNLSASRPQDRQFILSSKKLLLSDSGFYLCAWSLMRRYDNSPLHFGNGTRLTVT.